This is a list of T cell receptor beta chains from one sample in a study of blood T cells in healthy people across ages. TCRdb redid the calling of the 5' RACE reads with MiXCR, one entry per CDR3 protein. The profile shows about 1 million distinct CDR3 sequences, almost 25% of them singletons. These data also featured in a second study, about T cells of mothers and their children.

The sequencing input was blood. The origin of the receptors is a girl aged 2 to 9 in good health. Both conserved end residues are part of each CDR3. A D gene is named only where the DNA matches it firmly. Rows give clone size only sometimes, using once, few, many, or a class for an expanded clone.

v_call,clone_size,d_call,j_call,cdr3_aa,cdr3_nt
TRBV5-1,.,.,TRBJ2-2,CASSLQQVINTGELFF,TGCGCCAGCAGCTTGCAGCAAGTCATAAACACCGGGGAGCTGTTTTTT
TRBV4-1,few,.,TRBJ2-7,CASSQERSQLYEQYF,TGCGCCAGCAGCCAAGAGAGGTCCCAGCTCTACGAGCAGTACTTC
TRBV12-3/TRBV12-4,.,.,TRBJ1-5,CASSSGVQPQHF,TGTGCCAGCAGCTCGGGGGTTCAGCCCCAGCATTTT
TRBV29-1,few,.,TRBJ2-2,CSVGEPPGTGELFF,TGCAGCGTTGGCGAGCCCCCGGGCACCGGGGAGCTGTTTTTT
TRBV20-1,.,.,TRBJ1-2,CSARHQDMFTYGYTF,TGCAGTGCTAGACACCAGGACATGTTCACTTATGGCTACACCTTC
TRBV6-1,.,.,TRBJ1-5,CASSKGVGNQPQHF,TGTGCCAGCAGTAAGGGGGTCGGCAATCAGCCCCAGCATTTT
TRBV20-1,.,TRBD1,TRBJ2-5,CSAATGVGETQYF,TGCAGTGCTGCGACAGGGGTGGGAGAGACCCAGTACTTC
TRBV18,many,TRBD2,TRBJ2-5,CASSPQRGASAQYF,TGTGCCAGCTCACCCCAGCGGGGGGCCTCGGCCCAGTACTTC
TRBV7-2,few,TRBD2,TRBJ2-3,CASSSVTSGRISTDTQYF,TGTGCCAGCAGCTCCGTGACTAGCGGAAGGATAAGCACAGATACGCAGTATTTT
TRBV6-1,.,TRBD2,TRBJ2-5,CASSESSWREQWETQYF,TGTGCCAGCAGTGAATCATCTTGGCGGGAGCAGTGGGAGACCCAGTACTTC
TRBV5-1,.,.,TRBJ2-3,CASSPDGRLADTQYF,TGCGCCAGCAGCCCCGACGGGCGTCTCGCAGATACGCAGTACTTT